The clone carrying this T cell receptor beta chain was detected many times. Amplified TCR beta CDR3 regions came from RNA transcripts. HTBI primers drove first-round RT-PCR of the TCR CDR3. TCRdb used MiXCR to reprocess the multiplex PCR reads, holding one entry per CDR3 protein. The data show 550,000 to 700,000 distinct CDR3 sequences, roughly 14% seen once. This CDR3 comprises 15 residues. Trimming shortened V by 3 bases and J by 3 bases, and 15 bases separated the two germline ends. Germline values: CDR1 SGHVS, CDR2 FQNEAQ. This record comes from a study of T cells in Graves' hyperthyroidism and ophthalmopathy.

Sequencing was performed on blood. This clonotype was obtained from a middle-aged woman with Graves' ophthalmopathy. This chain joins TRBV7-8 and TRBJ2-7, with D perhaps given as TRBD1 or TRBD2 (5 bases each). The CDR3 reads CASSLTGTNLYEQYF. As DNA, the CDR3 is TGTGCCAGCAGCTTGACCGGGACCAACCTCTACGAGCAGTACTTC.